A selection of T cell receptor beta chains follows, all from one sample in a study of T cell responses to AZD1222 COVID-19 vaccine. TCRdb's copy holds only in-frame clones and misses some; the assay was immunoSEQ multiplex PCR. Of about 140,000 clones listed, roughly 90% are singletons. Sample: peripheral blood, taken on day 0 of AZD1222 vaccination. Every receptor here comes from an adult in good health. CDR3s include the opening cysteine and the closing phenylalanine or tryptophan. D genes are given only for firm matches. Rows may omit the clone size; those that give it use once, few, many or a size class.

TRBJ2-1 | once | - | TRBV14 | CASSHPGGPRWNEQFF | TGTGCCAGCAGCCATCCAGGGGGGCCCCGGTGGAATGAGCAGTTCTTC
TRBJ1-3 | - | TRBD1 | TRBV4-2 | CASSHTGGWNTIYF | TGTGCCAGCAGCCACACAGGGGGCTGGAACACCATATATTTT
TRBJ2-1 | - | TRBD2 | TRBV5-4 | CASSGSGTSGYNEQFF | TGTGCCAGCAGCGGATCCGGGACTAGCGGTTACAATGAGCAGTTCTTC
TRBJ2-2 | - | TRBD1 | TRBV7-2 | CASSRGQGRTGELFF | TGTGCCAGCAGCCGGGGACAGGGTAGAACCGGGGAGCTGTTTTTT
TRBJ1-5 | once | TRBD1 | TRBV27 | CASSLSRPGQGARYSNQPQHF | TGTGCCAGCAGTTTATCTAGACCGGGACAGGGGGCCCGGTACAGCAATCAGCCCCAGCATTTT
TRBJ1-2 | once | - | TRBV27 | CASSSSGNLNYGYTF | TGTGCCAGCAGCTCTTCAGGGAACCTTAACTATGGCTACACCTTC
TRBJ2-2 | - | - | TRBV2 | CASRWGNTGELFF | TGTGCCAGCAGGTGGGGGAACACCGGGGAGCTGTTTTTT
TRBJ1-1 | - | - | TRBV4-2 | CASSQEGTTEAFF | TGTGCCAGCAGCCAAGAGGGTACGACTGAAGCTTTCTTT
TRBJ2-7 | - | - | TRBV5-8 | CASSLLSGPTYEQYF | TGTGCCAGCAGCTTGTTGTCAGGGCCAACCTACGAGCAGTACTTC
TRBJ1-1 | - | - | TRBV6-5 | CASSPEFGAEAFF | TGTGCCAGCAGTCCGGAATTCGGCGCTGAAGCTTTCTTT
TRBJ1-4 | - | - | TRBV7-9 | CASSTRGQNEKLFF | TGTGCCAGCAGCACGCGGGGTCAGAACGAAAAACTGTTTTTT
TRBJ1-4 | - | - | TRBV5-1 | CASSLSRRRGGSYNEKLFF | TGCGCCAGCAGCTTGTCCCGAAGGCGGGGAGGCAGTTATAATGAAAAACTGTTTTTT
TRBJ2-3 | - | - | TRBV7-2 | CASSLGGTPTDTQYF | TGTGCCAGCAGCTTAGGGGGGACCCCCACAGATACGCAGTATTTT
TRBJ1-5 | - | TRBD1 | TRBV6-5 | CASRVDRGQPQHF | TGTGCCAGCAGGGTCGACAGGGGTCAGCCCCAGCATTTT
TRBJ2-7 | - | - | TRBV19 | CASSINAALGTYSYEQYF | TGTGCCAGTAGTATAAATGCCGCCTTGGGGACCTACTCCTACGAGCAGTACTTC
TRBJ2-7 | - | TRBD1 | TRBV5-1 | CASSLAGTVYEQYF | TGCGCCAGCAGCTTGGCCGGGACAGTTTACGAGCAGTACTTC
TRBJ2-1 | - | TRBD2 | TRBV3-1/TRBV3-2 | CASSQEMPAGGYNEQFF | TGTGCCAGCAGCCAAGAGATGCCGGCGGGAGGGTACAATGAGCAGTTCTTC
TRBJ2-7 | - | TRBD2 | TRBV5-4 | CASSLGGTSIYEQYF | TGTGCCAGCAGCCTGGGAGGGACCTCAATCTACGAGCAGTACTTC
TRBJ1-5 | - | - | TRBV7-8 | CASSPPGGERDQPQHF | TGTGCCAGCAGCCCCCCCGGGGGGGAGAGGGATCAGCCCCAGCATTTT
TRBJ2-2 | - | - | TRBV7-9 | CASSLAFSGDPSNTGELFF | TGTGCCAGCAGCTTAGCTTTCTCGGGGGACCCCTCGAACACCGGGGAGCTGTTTTTT
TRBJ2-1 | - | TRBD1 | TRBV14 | CASSQGVAPKTGTSYNEQFF | TGTGCCAGCAGCCAAGGAGTCGCCCCCAAGACAGGGACCTCCTACAATGAGCAGTTCTTC
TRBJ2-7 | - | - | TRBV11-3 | CASSSRDGPYEQYF | TGTGCCAGCAGCTCCCGGGACGGGCCCTACGAGCAGTACTTC
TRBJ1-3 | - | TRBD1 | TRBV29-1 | CSGTGASTGNTIYF | TGCAGCGGGACAGGGGCCTCTACCGGAAACACCATATATTTT
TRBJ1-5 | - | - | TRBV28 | CASSPTGLSNQPQHF | TGTGCCAGCAGCCCTACAGGGCTCAGCAATCAGCCCCAGCATTTT
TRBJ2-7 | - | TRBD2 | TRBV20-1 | CSASRSHLAGLTYEQYF | TGCAGTGCTAGTAGGTCGCATTTGGCGGGACTAACCTACGAGCAGTACTTC
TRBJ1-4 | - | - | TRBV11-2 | CASSPIKGRGANEKLFF | TGTGCCAGCAGCCCCATAAAAGGCCGGGGAGCTAATGAAAAACTGTTTTTT
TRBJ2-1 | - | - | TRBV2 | CASSEVMRLLSYNEQFF | TGTGCCAGCAGTGAAGTGATGCGCCTTCTATCCTACAATGAGCAGTTCTTC
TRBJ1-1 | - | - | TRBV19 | CASKVGEPGAEAFF | TGTGCCAGTAAGGTTGGGGAACCGGGAGCCGAAGCTTTCTTT
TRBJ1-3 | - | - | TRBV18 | CASSRRSPYGNTIYF | TGTGCCAGCTCACGCCGATCTCCATATGGAAACACCATATATTTT
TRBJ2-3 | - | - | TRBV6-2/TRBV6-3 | CASSYSIRGAMVTDTQYF | TGTGCCAGCAGTTACTCCATTCGGGGGGCGATGGTCACAGATACGCAGTATTTT
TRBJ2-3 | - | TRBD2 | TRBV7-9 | CASSLGLAGMTDTQYF | TGTGCCAGCAGCTTAGGGCTAGCGGGAATGACAGATACGCAGTATTTT
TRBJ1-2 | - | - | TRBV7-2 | CASSLVLTQGGRGGYTF | TGTGCCAGCAGCTTAGTCCTCACACAGGGTGGTAGGGGTGGCTACACCTTC
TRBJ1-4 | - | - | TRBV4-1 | CASPTATATNEKLFF | TGCGCCAGCCCGACAGCTACTGCAACTAATGAAAAACTGTTTTTT
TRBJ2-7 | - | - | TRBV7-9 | CASSLGLHEQYF | TGTGCCAGCAGCTTAGGTTTACACGAGCAGTACTTC
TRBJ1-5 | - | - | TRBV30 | CAFGQSSGQPQHF | TGTGCCTTCGGACAGAGCTCTGGACAGCCCCAGCATTTT
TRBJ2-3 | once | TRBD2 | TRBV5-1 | CASSLGVSGNPTDTQYF | TGCGCCAGCAGCTTGGGGGTTAGCGGGAATCCGACAGATACGCAGTATTTT
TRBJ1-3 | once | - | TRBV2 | CASSDTGKSSGNTIYF | TGTGCCAGCAGCGACACAGGGAAGAGCTCTGGAAACACCATATATTTT
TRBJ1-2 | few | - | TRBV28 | CASYGNYGYTF | TGTGCCAGCTATGGGAACTATGGCTACACCTTC
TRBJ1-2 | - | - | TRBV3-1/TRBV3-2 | CASSHFRGRSLYGYTF | TGTGCCAGCAGCCATTTCCGGGGGCGATCTCTCTATGGCTACACCTTC
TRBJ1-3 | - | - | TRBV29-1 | CSVGGARGNTIYF | TGCAGCGTTGGGGGGGCGCGCGGAAACACCATATATTTT
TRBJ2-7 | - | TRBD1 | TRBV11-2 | CASSESGTGTREQYF | TGTGCCAGCAGCGAAAGCGGGACAGGGACGCGCGAGCAGTACTTC